This TCR beta chain is from a study of TIL therapy for anti-PD-1-resistant metastatic lung cancer. As for the study in general: Tumors had a median PD-L1 proportion score of 4.5% to 7%. Half of patients were current or former smokers. Median tumor mutation burden was 1.5 mutations per megabase. Regarding the study as a whole: Infused TIL clonotypes partially replaced the baseline blood repertoire, then decayed over months.

The immunoSEQ assay was v3. The repertoire was sequenced with immunoSEQ multiplex PCR; TCRdb's copy has only in-frame clones and lacks some. Here the sample spans approximately 18,000 clones, 83% being singletons. Comment on this clone: The antigen remains unidentified.

Time point reported: pre-treatment sample, taken before nivolumab and TIL therapy. The V gene end was trimmed by 4 bases and the J gene end by 0 bases; junction bases not matched to a gene: 9. The CDR3 length is 17 residues. Germline CDR1 and CDR2: MDHEN and SYDVKM. The rearrangement joins TRBV28 to TRBJ2-7; 10 bases map to TRBD1. Sample: blood, taken at baseline. The sequence came from a person aged 25 to 85 with non-small cell lung cancer. CDR3 region: CASSSTGQGGISYEQYF. CDR3 in DNA: TGTGCCAGCAGTTCAACTGGACAGGGGGGCATCTCCTACGAGCAGTACTTC.